A selection of T cell receptor beta chains follows, all from one sample in a study of cytomegalovirus exposure and HLA in healthy donors. Some clones are missing from TCRdb's copy, which holds only in-frame ones; the method was immunoSEQ multiplex PCR. This sample has 170,000 or so clones, with about 85% found just once. The sample was PBMCs. These receptors were obtained from a man aged 18 to 30 in good health and CMV-seropositive. Each CDR3 is given with its conserved first and last residue. A D gene is named only where the DNA matches it firmly. Rows may omit the clone size; those that give it use once, few, many or a size class.

V	size	D	J	CDR3
TRBV6-1	-	-	TRBJ2-5	CARAKGGARETQYF
TRBV29-1	-	TRBD2	TRBJ2-1	CSVDGLADPYNEQFF
TRBV5-6	-	-	TRBJ2-7	CASSLPGSSYEQYF
TRBV7-6	-	TRBD1	TRBJ2-1	CASSRTGPLDNEQFF
TRBV27	-	-	TRBJ2-5	CASSFGGETQYF
TRBV19	few	-	TRBJ1-2	CASNPGGFYGYTF
TRBV19	-	TRBD1	TRBJ1-5	CASRDRNNQPQHF
TRBV5-1	-	TRBD2	TRBJ2-7	CASSLDGGGGEQYF
TRBV6-1	-	TRBD1	TRBJ1-2	CASSEAQGASYGYTF
TRBV27	-	-	TRBJ2-5	CASSLSGKETQYF
TRBV13	-	TRBD2	TRBJ2-7	CASSLSSGLASYEQYF
TRBV10-3	once	TRBD2	TRBJ2-7	CATARQRDYEQYF
TRBV6-5	-	TRBD2	TRBJ2-7	CASSRSASGRYEQYF
TRBV9	-	TRBD1	TRBJ2-7	CASSVEGTGGHEQYF
TRBV14	-	TRBD2	TRBJ2-2	CASSQDPSAGGVVNTGELFF
TRBV19	once	-	TRBJ1-1	CASSIARYTEAFF
TRBV18	many	-	TRBJ1-1	CASSPFEWYTEAFF
TRBV7-9	few	TRBD1	TRBJ1-2	CASSSTGENGYTF
TRBV30	-	-	TRBJ2-3	CAWSLADTQYF
TRBV7-9	-	TRBD1	TRBJ2-4	CASSLYSRGRIRYGNIQYF
TRBV28	-	-	TRBJ1-1	CASTPQGLNTEAFF
TRBV13	-	-	TRBJ2-2	CASSLRQENTGELFF
TRBV18	-	TRBD2	TRBJ2-3	CASSPISGGISDTQYF
TRBV9	-	-	TRBJ1-1	CASGLEDGSEAFF
TRBV30	-	-	TRBJ1-2	CAWSVPTAGGYTF
TRBV6-1	-	TRBD1	TRBJ2-7	CASSTGTGVYEQYF
TRBV2	once	-	TRBJ2-1	CASSKQGYDEQFF
TRBV7-2	-	TRBD2	TRBJ2-2	CASSSSGTSDTGELFF
TRBV9	-	-	TRBJ1-1	CASSVGAPNTEAFF
TRBV4-2	-	TRBD2	TRBJ2-1	CASSQDPSGGILNEQFF
TRBV2	few	TRBD1	TRBJ2-7	CASKWDRGIYEQYF
TRBV5-6	-	-	TRBJ1-1	CASSFGSGTEAFF
TRBV7-3	-	-	TRBJ2-1	CASSATVYNEQFF
TRBV11-2	once	TRBD1	TRBJ2-3	CASRRPGQRDTQYF
TRBV5-1	-	-	TRBJ1-2	CASSFSGTQNYGYTF
TRBV6-5	few	TRBD1	TRBJ2-6	CASRGQSSGANVLTF
TRBV5-1	-	TRBD2	TRBJ2-5	CASRREETQYF
TRBV30	few	-	TRBJ1-6	CAWTPGQSGPLHF
TRBV7-9	-	-	TRBJ2-7	CASSGAQGSYEQYF
TRBV27	-	-	TRBJ1-5	CAGGGCEGNQPQHF
TRBV7-9	-	-	TRBJ2-2	CASSPQTGTNTGELFF
TRBV27	once	-	TRBJ1-1	CASSLGANRVAFF
TRBV6-5	-	TRBD2	TRBJ2-1	CASSPGTNIEQFF
TRBV6-6	once	TRBD2	TRBJ2-1	CASGGGSNNEQFF
TRBV5-1	-	-	TRBJ1-3	CASSPRGDPSSGNTIYF
TRBV6-1	-	-	TRBJ2-7	CASSEISGYPYEQYF
TRBV7-2	-	-	TRBJ1-6	CASSPNRNSPLHF
TRBV4-1	once	-	TRBJ2-7	CASSQELGTFGYEQYF
TRBV6-1	once	TRBD1	TRBJ2-2	CASDRVETGELFF
TRBV29-1	-	TRBD2	TRBJ2-5	CSVAPGLAGGETQYF
TRBV28	-	-	TRBJ2-2	CASRTGQYTGELFF
TRBV9	-	TRBD2	TRBJ2-3	CASSTRSAGATDTQYF
TRBV28	-	TRBD1	TRBJ2-1	CASTGGRDEQFF
TRBV20-1	-	TRBD1	TRBJ2-1	CSAETGKQQFF